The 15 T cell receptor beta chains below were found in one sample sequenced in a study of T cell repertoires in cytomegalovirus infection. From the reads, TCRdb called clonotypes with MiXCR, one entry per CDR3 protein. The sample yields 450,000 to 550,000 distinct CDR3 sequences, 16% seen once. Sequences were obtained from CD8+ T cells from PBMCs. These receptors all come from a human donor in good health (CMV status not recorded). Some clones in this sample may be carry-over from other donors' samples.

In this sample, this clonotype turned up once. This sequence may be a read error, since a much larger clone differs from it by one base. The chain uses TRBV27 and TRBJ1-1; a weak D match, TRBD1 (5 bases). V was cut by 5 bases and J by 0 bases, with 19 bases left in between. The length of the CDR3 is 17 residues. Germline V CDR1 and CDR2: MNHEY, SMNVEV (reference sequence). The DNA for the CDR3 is TGTGCCAGCAGTCTCTTACCGGCCTTGGGGGTGAACACTGAAGCTTTCTTT. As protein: CASSLLPALGVNTEAFF.

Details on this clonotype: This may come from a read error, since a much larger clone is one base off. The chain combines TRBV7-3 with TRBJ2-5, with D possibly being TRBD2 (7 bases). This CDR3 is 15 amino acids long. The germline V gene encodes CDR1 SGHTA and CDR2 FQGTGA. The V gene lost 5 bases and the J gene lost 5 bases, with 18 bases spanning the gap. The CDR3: CASSKSVGGGETQYF. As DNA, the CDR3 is TGTGCCAGCAGCAAGTCAGTGGGAGGGGGGGAGACCCAGTACTTC.

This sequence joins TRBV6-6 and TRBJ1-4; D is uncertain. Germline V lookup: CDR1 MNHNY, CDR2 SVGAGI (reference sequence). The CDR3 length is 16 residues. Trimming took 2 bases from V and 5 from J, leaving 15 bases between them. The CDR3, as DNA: TGTGCCAGCAGTTACCGAGTGCAGGCCTTAAATGAAAAACTGTTTTTT. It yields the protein CASSYRVQALNEKLFF.

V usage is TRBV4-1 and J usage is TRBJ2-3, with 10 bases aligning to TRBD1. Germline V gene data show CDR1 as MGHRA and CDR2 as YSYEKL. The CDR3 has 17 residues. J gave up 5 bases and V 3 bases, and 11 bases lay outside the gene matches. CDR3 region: CASSHAPDRGSLDTQYF. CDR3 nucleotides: TGCGCCAGCAGCCATGCCCCGGACAGGGGGAGTTTAGATACGCAGTATTTT.

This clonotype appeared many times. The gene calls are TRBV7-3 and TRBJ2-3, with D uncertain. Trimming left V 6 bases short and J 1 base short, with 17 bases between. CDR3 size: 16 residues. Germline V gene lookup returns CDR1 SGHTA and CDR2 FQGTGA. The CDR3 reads CASSSPQSSGTDTQYF. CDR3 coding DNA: TGTGCCAGCAGTTCTCCCCAGTCCTCTGGCACAGATACGCAGTATTTT. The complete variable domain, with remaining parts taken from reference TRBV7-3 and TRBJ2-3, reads GAGVSQTPSNKVTEKGKYVELRCDPISGHTALYWYRQSLGQGPEFLIYFQGTGAADDSGLPNDRFFAVRPEGSVSTLKIQRTERGDSAVYLCASSSPQSSGTDTQYFGPGTRLTVL.

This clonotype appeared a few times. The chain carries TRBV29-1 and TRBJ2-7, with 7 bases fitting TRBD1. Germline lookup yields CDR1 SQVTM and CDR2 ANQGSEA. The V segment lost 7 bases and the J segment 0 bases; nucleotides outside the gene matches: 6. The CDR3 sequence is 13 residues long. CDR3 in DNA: TGCAGCGCTTGGGGACAGAGCTCCTACGAGCAGTACTTC. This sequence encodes CSAWGQSSYEQYF.

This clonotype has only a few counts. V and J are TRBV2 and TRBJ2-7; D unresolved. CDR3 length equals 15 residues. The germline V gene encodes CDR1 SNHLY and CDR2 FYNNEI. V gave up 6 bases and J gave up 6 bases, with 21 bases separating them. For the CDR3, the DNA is TGTGCCAGCAGCCGCGTGGAGCTGGGCGCAGTCGAGCAGTACTTC. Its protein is CASSRVELGAVEQYF.

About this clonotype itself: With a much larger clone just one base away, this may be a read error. CDR3 protein: CVSSSPGLAGSSYEQYF. CDR3 bases: TGTGTCAGCAGTTCTCCGGGACTAGCGGGAAGCTCCTACGAGCAGTACTTC. The rearrangement uses TRBV28 and TRBJ2-7; 13 nucleotides line up with TRBD2. There are 17 residues in the CDR3. Germline loops: CDR1 MDHEN, CDR2 SYDVKM. Variable domain in full (rest from reference TRBV28 and TRBJ2-7): DVKVTQSSRYLVKRTGEKVFLECVQDMDHENMFWYRQDPGLGLRLIYFSYDVKMKEKGDIPEGYSVSREKKERFSLILESASTNQTSMYLCVSSSPGLAGSSYEQYFGPGTRLTVT.

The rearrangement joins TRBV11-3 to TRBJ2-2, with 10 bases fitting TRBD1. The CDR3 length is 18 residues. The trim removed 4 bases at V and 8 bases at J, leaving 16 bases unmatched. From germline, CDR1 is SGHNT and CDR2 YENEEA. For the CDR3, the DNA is TGTGCCAGCAGCTCTAGACCTGGGACAGGGGCCCTTCCGGGGGAGCTGTTTTTT. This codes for CASSSRPGTGALPGELFF.

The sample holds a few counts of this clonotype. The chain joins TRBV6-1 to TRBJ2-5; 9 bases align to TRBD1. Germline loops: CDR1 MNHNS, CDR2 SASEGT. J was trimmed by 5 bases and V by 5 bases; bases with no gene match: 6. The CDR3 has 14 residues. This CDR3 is CASSQQGARETQYF. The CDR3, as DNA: TGTGCCAGCAGTCAACAGGGGGCGCGGGAGACCCAGTACTTC.

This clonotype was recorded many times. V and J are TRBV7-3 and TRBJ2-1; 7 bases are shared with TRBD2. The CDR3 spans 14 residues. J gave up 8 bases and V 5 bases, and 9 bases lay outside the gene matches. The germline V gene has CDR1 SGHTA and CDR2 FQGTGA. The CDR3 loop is CASSPGGGWDEQFF. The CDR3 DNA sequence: TGTGCCAGCAGCCCAGGCGGGGGATGGGATGAGCAGTTCTTC. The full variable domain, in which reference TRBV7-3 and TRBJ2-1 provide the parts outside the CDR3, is GAGVSQTPSNKVTEKGKYVELRCDPISGHTALYWYRQSLGQGPEFLIYFQGTGAADDSGLPNDRFFAVRPEGSVSTLKIQRTERGDSAVYLCASSPGGGWDEQFFGPGTRLTVL.

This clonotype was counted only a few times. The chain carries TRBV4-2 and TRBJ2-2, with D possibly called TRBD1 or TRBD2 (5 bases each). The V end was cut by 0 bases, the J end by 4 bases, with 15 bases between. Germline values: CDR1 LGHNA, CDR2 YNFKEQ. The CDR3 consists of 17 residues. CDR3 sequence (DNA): TGTGCCAGCAGCCAAGATCTTGGGGGAGAGAGCACCGGGGAGCTGTTTTTT. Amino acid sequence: CASSQDLGGESTGELFF.

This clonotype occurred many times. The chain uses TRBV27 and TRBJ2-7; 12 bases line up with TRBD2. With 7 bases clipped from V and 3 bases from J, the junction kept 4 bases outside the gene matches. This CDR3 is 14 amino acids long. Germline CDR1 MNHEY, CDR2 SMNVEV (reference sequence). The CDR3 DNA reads TGTGCCAGCACCCCGACTAGCGGGAGCTACGAGCAGTACTTC. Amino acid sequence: CASTPTSGSYEQYF.

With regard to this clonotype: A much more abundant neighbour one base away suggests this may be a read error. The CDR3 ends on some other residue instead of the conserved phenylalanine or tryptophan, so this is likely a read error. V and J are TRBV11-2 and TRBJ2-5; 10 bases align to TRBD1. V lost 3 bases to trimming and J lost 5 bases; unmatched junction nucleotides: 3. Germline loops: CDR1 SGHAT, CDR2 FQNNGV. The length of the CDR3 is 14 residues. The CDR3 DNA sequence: TGTGCCAGCAGCTTGACAGGGGGCCCGGAGACCCAGTACTAC. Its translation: CASSLTGGPETQYY.

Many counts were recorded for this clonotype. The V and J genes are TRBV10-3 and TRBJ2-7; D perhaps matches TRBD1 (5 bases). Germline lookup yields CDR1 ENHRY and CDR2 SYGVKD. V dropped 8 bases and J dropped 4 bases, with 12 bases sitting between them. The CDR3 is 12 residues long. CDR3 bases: TGTGCCATCGGAACACAGGCTTACGAGCAGTACTTC. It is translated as CAIGTQAYEQYF.